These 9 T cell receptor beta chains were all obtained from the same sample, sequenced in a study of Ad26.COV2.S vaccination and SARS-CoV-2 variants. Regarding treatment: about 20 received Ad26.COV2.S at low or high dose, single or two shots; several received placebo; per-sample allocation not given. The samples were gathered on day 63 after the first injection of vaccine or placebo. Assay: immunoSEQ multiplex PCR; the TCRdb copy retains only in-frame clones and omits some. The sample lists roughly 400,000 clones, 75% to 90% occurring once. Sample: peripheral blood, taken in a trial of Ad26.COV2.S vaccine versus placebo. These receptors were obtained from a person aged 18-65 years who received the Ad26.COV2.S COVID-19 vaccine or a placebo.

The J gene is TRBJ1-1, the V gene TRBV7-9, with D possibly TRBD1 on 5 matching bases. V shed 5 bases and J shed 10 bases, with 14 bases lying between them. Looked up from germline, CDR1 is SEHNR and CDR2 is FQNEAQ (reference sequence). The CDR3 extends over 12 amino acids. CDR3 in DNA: TGTGCCAGCAGCCGGGTAGGGGAGGGAGCTTTCTTT. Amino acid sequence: CASSRVGEGAFF.

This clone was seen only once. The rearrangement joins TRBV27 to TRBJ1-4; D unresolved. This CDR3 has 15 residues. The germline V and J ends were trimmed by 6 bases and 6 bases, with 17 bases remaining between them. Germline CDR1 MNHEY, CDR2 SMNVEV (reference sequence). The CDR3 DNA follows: TGTGCCAGCAGACCAGCCGGGCCACGGGATGAAAAACTGTTTTTT. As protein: CASRPAGPRDEKLFF.

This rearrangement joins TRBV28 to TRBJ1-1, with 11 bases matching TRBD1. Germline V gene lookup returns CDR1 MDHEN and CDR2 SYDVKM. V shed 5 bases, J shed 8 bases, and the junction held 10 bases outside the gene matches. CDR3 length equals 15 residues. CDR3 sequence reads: CASSVPGTGGYEAFF. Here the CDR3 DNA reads TGTGCCAGCAGTGTACCCGGGACAGGGGGTTACGAAGCTTTCTTT.

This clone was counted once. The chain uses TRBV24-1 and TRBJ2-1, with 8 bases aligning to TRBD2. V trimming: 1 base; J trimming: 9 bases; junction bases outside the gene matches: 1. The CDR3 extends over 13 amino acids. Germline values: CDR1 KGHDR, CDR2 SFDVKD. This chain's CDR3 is CATSDFLAGEQFF. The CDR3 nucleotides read TGTGCCACCAGTGATTTTCTAGCGGGTGAGCAGTTCTTC.

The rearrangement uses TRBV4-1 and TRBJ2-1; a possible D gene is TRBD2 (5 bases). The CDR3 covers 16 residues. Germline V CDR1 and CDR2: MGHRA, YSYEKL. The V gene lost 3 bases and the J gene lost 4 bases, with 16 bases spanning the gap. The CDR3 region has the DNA TGCGCCAGCAGCCAGTCGGGATTCGGGCCTTACAATGAGCAGTTCTTC. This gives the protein CASSQSGFGPYNEQFF.

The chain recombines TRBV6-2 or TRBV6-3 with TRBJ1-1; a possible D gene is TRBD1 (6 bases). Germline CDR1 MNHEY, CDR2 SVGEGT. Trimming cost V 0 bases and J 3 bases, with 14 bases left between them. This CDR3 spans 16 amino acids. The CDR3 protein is CASSYSVRGGYTEAFF. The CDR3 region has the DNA TGTGCCAGCAGTTACTCGGTCAGGGGAGGGTACACTGAAGCTTTCTTT.

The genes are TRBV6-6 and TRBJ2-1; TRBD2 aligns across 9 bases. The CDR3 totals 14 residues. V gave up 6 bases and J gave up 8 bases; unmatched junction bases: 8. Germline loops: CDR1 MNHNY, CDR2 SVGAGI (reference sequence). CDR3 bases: TGTGCCAGCAGCTCGGGACTAGCAGGCTATGAGCAGTTCTTC. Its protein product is CASSSGLAGYEQFF.

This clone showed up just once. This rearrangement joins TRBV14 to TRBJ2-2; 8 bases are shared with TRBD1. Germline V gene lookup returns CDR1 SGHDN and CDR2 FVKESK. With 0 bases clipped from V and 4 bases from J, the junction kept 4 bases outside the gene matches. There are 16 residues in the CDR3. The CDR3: CASSQDQGAGTGELFF. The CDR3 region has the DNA TGTGCCAGCAGCCAAGATCAGGGGGCGGGCACCGGGGAGCTGTTTTTT.

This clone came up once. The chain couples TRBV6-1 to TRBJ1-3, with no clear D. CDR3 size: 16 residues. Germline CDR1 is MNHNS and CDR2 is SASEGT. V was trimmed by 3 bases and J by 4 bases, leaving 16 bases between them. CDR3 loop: CASSDSRTPAGNTIYF. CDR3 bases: TGTGCCAGCAGTGACAGTCGAACTCCTGCAGGAAACACCATATATTTT.